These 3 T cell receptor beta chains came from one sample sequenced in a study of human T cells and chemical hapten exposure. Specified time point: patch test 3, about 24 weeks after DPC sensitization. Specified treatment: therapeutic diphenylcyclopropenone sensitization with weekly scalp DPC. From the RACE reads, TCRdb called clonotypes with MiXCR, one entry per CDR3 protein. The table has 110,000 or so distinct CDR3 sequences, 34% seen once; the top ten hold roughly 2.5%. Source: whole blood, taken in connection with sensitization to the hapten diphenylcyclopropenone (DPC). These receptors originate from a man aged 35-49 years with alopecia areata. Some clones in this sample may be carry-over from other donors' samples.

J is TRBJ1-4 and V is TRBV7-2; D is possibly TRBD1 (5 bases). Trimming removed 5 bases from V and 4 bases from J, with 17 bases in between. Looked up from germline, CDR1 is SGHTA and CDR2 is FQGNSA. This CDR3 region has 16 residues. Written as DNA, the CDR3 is TGTGCCAGCAGCCCTAGCGGGGTCGGGGGTAATGAAAAACTGTTTTTT. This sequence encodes CASSPSGVGGNEKLFF. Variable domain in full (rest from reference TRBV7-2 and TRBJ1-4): GAGVSQSPSNKVTEKGKDVELRCDPISGHTALYWYRQSLGQGLEFLIYFQGNSAPDKSGLPSDRFSAERTGGSVSTLTIQRTQQEDSAVYLCASSPSGVGGNEKLFFGSGTQLSVL.

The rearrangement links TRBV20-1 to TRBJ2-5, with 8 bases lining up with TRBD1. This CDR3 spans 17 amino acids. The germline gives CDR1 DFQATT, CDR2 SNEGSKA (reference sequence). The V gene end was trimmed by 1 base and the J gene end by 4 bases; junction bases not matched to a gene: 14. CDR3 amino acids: CSARAVLGQGASETQYF. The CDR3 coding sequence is TGCAGTGCTAGAGCGGTTTTGGGGCAGGGGGCGTCAGAGACCCAGTACTTC.

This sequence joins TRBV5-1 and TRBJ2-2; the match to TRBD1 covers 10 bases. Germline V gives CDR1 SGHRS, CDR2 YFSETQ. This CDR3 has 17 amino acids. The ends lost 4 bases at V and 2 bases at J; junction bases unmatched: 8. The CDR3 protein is CASSALGQGLNTGELFF. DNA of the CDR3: TGCGCCAGCAGCGCCCTGGGACAGGGGCTAAACACCGGGGAGCTGTTTTTT.